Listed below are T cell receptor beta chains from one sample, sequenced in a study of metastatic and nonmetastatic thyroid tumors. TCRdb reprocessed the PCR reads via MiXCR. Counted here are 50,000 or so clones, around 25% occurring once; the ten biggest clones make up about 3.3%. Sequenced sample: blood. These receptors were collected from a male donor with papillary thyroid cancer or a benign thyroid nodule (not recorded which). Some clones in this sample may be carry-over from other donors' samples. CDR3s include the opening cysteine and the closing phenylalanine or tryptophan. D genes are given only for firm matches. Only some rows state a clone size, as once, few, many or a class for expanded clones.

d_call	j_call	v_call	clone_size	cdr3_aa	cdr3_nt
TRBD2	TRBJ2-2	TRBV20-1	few	CSASLASGTGELFF	TGCAGTGCTAGCCTGGCTAGCGGGACCGGGGAGCTGTTTTTT
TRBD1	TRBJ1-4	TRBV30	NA	CAWSAGGREKLFF	TGTGCCTGGAGTGCAGGGGGACGGGAAAAACTGTTTTTT
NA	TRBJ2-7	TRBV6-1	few	CASSVAGDLYEQYF	TGTGCCAGCAGTGTCGCCGGGGATCTCTACGAGCAGTACTTC
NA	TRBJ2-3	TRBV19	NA	CSSGSVGPEGTDTQYF	TGTTCCAGTGGAAGTGTGGGCCCCGAGGGCACAGATACGCAGTATTTT
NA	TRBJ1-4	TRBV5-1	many	CASSPDLNEKLFF	TGCGCCAGCAGCCCGGACTTGAATGAAAAACTGTTTTTT
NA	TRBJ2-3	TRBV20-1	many	CSAWGSSTDTQYF	TGCAGTGCCTGGGGATCTAGCACAGATACGCAGTATTTT
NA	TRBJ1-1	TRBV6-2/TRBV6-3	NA	CASRAWVEAFF	TGTGCCAGCAGAGCATGGGTAGAAGCTTTCTTT
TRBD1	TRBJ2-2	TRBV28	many	CASKPGQSTIGELFF	TGTGCCAGCAAGCCGGGACAGAGCACAATCGGGGAGCTGTTTTTT
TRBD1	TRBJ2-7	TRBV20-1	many	CSATGEDPYEQYF	TGCAGTGCGACAGGGGAGGACCCCTACGAGCAGTACTTC
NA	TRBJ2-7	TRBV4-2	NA	CASSQDPSSGEQYF	TGTGCCAGCAGCCAAGATCCCTCGTCCGGCGAGCAGTACTTC
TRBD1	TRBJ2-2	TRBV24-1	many	CATRTGGTGELFF	TGTGCCACCAGGACAGGGGGAACCGGGGAGCTGTTTTTT
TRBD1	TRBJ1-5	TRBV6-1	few	CASSEQGASNQPQHF	TGTGCCAGCAGTGAACAGGGGGCTAGCAATCAGCCCCAGCATTTT
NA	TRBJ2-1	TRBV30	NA	CAWSDWKWGSGIKNNEQFF	TGTGCCTGGAGTGACTGGAAATGGGGATCGGGAATCAAGAACAATGAGCAGTTCTTC
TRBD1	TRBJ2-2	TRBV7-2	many	CASSLGSLRGRAGELFF	TGTGCCAGCAGCTTAGGCTCCCTCAGGGGGAGAGCCGGGGAGCTGTTTTTT
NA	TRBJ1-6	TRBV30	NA	CACARENSPLHF	TGTGCCTGTGCGCGGGAAAATTCACCCCTCCACTTT
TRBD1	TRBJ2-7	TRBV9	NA	CASSPWDRGAYEQYF	TGTGCCAGCAGCCCGTGGGACAGGGGCGCCTACGAGCAGTACTTC
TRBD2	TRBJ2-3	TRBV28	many	CASSLSLAAGSTDTQYF	TGTGCCAGCAGTTTGTCCCTAGCGGCAGGTAGCACAGATACGCAGTATTTT
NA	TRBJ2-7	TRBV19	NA	CASSSRGRRGSYEQYF	TGTGCCAGTAGTAGCAGGGGACGACGAGGGTCCTACGAGCAGTACTTC
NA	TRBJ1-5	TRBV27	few	CASSSGVIGNQPQHF	TGTGCCAGCAGTTCAGGGGTAATCGGCAATCAGCCCCAGCATTTT
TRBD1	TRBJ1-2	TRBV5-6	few	CASNKKGARGYGYTF	TGTGCCAGCAACAAAAAGGGGGCCCGGGGATATGGCTACACCTTC
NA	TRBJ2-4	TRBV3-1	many	CASSQDSFDREVAKNIQYF	TGTGCCAGCAGCCAAGATAGCTTTGATCGGGAAGTAGCCAAAAACATTCAGTACTTC
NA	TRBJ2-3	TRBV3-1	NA	CASSPEALRRTDTQYF	TGTGCCAGCAGCCCCGAGGCCCTCCGCCGCACAGATACGCAGTATTTT
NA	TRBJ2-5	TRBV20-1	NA	CSATTLRLGYAEGQYF	TGCAGTGCTACAACCCTTCGACTAGGTTACGCCGAGGGGCAGTACTTC
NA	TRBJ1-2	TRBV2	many	CASRSPGATYGYTF	TGTGCCAGCAGGAGTCCGGGGGCGACCTATGGCTACACCTTC
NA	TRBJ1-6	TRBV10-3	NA	CAISESGSSSTLHF	TGTGCCATCAGTGAGTCGGGCAGCTCATCAACCCTCCACTTT
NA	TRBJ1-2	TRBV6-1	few	CASSDRAGYTF	TGTGCCAGCAGTGACAGGGCTGGCTACACCTTC
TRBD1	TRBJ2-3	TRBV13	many	CASSPLRGTAADTQYF	TGTGCCAGCAGCCCCTTGAGGGGGACAGCCGCGGATACGCAGTATTTT
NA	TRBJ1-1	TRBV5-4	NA	CASSLDISREAFF	TGTGCCAGCAGCTTGGATATCTCTAGGGAAGCTTTCTTT
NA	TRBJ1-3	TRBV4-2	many	CASSQDKGLSSGNTIYF	TGTGCCAGCAGCCAGGACAAGGGGCTCAGCTCTGGAAACACCATATATTTT
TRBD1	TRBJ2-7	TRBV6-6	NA	CASSYRDRSYEQYF	TGTGCCAGCAGTTACCGGGACAGATCCTACGAGCAGTACTTC
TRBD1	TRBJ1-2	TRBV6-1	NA	CASSSSTGDYGYTF	TGTGCCAGCAGTTCGTCAACAGGGGACTATGGCTACACCTTC
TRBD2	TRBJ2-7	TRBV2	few	CASIETAGRSEQYF	TGTGCCAGCATCGAGACAGCGGGGCGTTCGGAGCAGTACTTC
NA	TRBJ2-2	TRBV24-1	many	CATSSPVGVINTGELFF	TGTGCCACCAGTTCCCCCGTGGGGGTTATTAACACCGGGGAGCTGTTTTTT
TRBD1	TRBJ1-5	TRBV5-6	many	CASSSRTGHQPQHF	TGTGCCAGCAGCTCCAGGACAGGGCATCAGCCCCAGCATTTT
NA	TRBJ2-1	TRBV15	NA	CATRLRARGDEQFF	TGTGCCACCAGACTTAGAGCTAGGGGGGATGAGCAGTTCTTC
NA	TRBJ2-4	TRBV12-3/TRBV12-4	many	CASTSKGGGPRAKNIQYF	TGTGCCAGCACCTCCAAAGGCGGCGGCCCTAGGGCCAAAAACATTCAGTACTTC
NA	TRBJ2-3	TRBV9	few	CASSDRPLNTQYF	TGTGCCAGCAGCGATCGACCGCTTAATACGCAGTATTTT
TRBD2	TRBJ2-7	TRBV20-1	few	CSATTSGSSYEQYF	TGCAGTGCCACGACTAGCGGGTCCTCCTACGAGCAGTACTTC
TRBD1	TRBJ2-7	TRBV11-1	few	CASSPFRDRERTGEQYF	TGTGCCAGCAGCCCCTTCCGGGACAGGGAAAGGACGGGCGAGCAGTACTTC
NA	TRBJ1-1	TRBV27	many	CATQDMNTEAFF	TGTGCCACCCAGGACATGAACACTGAAGCTTTCTTT
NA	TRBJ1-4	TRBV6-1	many	CASRINYKLEKLFF	TGTGCCAGCAGGATCAATTATAAACTAGAAAAACTGTTTTTT
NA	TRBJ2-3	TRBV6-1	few	CASSDWRTSTDTQYF	TGTGCCAGCAGTGATTGGCGAACTAGCACAGATACGCAGTATTTT
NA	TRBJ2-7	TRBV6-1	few	CASSEAEVYEQYF	TGTGCCAGCAGTGAAGCGGAGGTCTACGAGCAGTACTTC
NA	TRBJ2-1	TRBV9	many	CASSVGAGSYNEQFF	TGTGCCAGCAGCGTAGGAGCGGGTTCCTACAATGAGCAGTTCTTC
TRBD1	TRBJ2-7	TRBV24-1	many	CATSDPGQGGYEQYF	TGTGCCACCAGTGACCCGGGACAGGGGGGCTACGAGCAGTACTTC